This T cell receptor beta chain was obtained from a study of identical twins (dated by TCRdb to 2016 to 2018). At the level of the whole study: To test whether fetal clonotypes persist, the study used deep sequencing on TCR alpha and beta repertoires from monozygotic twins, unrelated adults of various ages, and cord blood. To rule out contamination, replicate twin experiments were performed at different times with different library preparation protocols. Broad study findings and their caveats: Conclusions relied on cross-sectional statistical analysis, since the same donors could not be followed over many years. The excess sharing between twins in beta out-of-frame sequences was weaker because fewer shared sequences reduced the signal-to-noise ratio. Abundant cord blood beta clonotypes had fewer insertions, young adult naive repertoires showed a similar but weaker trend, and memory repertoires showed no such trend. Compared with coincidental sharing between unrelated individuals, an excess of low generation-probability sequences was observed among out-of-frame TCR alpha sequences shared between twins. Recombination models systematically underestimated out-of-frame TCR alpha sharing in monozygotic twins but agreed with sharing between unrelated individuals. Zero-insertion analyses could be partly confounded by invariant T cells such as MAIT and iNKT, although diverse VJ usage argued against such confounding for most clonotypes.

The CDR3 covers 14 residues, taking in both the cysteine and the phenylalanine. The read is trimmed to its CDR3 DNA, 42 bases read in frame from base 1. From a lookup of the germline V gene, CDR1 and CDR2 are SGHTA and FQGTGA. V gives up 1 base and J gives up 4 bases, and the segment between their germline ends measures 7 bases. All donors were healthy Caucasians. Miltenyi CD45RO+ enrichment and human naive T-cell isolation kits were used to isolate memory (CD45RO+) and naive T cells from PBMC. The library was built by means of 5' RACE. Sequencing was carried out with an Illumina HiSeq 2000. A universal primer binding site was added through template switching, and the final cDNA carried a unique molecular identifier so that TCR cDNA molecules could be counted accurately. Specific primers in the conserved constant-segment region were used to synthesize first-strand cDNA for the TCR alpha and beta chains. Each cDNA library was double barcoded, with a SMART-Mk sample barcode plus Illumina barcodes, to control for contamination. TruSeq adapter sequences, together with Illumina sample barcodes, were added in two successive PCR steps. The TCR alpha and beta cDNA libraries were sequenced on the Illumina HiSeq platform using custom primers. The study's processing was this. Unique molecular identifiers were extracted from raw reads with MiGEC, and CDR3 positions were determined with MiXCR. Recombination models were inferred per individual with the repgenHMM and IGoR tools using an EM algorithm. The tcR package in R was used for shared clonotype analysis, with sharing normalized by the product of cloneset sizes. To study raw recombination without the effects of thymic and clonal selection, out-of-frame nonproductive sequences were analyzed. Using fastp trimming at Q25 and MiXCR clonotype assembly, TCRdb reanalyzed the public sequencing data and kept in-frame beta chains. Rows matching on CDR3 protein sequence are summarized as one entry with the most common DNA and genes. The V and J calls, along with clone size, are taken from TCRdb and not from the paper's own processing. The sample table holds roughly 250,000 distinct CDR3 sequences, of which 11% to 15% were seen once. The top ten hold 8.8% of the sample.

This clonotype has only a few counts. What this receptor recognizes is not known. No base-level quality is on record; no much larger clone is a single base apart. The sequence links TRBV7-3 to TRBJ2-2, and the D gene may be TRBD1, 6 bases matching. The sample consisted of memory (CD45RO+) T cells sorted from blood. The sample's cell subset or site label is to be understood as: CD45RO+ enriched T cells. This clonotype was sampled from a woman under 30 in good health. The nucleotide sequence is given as TGTGCCAGCAGCTTAATGACAGGCACCGGGGAGCTGTTTTTT. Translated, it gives CASSLMTGTGELFF.